This entry lists 20 T cell receptor beta chains sequenced from one sample in a study of a mutant IDH1 vaccine in newly diagnosed glioma. Time point of the sample: week 11, during vaccination. Vaccine doses each comprised 300 ug of mutant IDH1 20-mer peptide, with topical imiquimod. Sequencing was performed with immunoSEQ multiplex PCR; in TCRdb, only in-frame clones are kept and a portion is missing. The sample records 110,000 or so clones, 75% to 90% being singletons. Which antigens these TCRs recognize remains unknown. Sequenced here: PBMCs, sampled from a glioma patient whose treatment included an IDH1 peptide vaccine. The source is a woman aged 45-59 years with glioma.

The chain combines TRBV9 with TRBJ1-2, with 9 nucleotides matching TRBD1. The CDR3 has 12 amino acids. The germline V gene has CDR1 SGDLS and CDR2 YYNGEE. V shed 5 bases, J shed 9 bases, and the junction held 5 bases outside the gene matches. The CDR3 DNA reads TGTGCCAGCAGTGGGACAGGGTCACGCTACACCTTC. Translation: CASSGTGSRYTF.

This chain joins TRBV6-1 and TRBJ1-5, with 8 bases matching TRBD1. The J segment lost 3 bases and the V segment lost 4 bases, leaving 8 bases of the junction unmatched. The CDR3 spans 16 residues. CDR1 is MNHNS and CDR2 is SASEGT in the germline V gene. The CDR3 DNA sequence: TGTGCCAGCAGTGGCGCGTGGGGACAGGACAATCAGCCCCAGCATTTT. Translation: CASSGAWGQDNQPQHF.

In its sample, this clone was seen once. The J gene is TRBJ2-4, the V gene TRBV2, with D uncertain. Germline-derived CDR1 and CDR2 are SNHLY and FYNNEI. The V end was cut by 0 bases, the J end by 4 bases, with 7 bases between. The CDR3 sequence is 14 residues long. The CDR3 bases are TGTGCCAGCAGTGAAGCGATACCTAAAAACATTCAGTACTTC. As protein: CASSEAIPKNIQYF.

The chain joins TRBV4-2 to TRBJ2-1, with 7 nucleotides matching TRBD2. The CDR3 loop spans 15 amino acids. CDR1 is LGHNA, CDR2 YNFKEQ, per germline. Germline trimming cut 0 bases from V and 2 bases from J; bases unmatched to any gene: 1. Here the CDR3 reads CASSQERGTYNEQFF. As DNA, the CDR3 is TGTGCCAGCAGCCAAGAGCGGGGGACCTACAATGAGCAGTTCTTC.

This clone was recorded only once. CDR3: CASSPGVPYEQYF. As DNA, the CDR3 is TGTGCCAGCAGTCCGGGAGTTCCCTACGAGCAGTACTTC. V and J are TRBV7-9 and TRBJ2-7; D is possibly TRBD2 (6 bases). Germline values: CDR1 SEHNR, CDR2 FQNEAQ (reference sequence). V lost 6 bases and J 2 bases, leaving 11 bases between the germline ends. The CDR3 sequence is 13 residues long.

The chain has TRBV2 and TRBJ2-5, with D possibly TRBD2 on 6 matching bases. The CDR3 length is 15 residues. Germline CDR1 is SNHLY and CDR2 is FYNNEI. V was clipped by 8 bases and J by 5 bases, with 21 bases between them. CDR3 in DNA: TGTGCCAGCCCCTCGGGTCGGGGGATGGGGGAGACCCAGTACTTC. This sequence encodes CASPSGRGMGETQYF.

The rearrangement uses TRBV28 and TRBJ2-5; 7 nucleotides align to TRBD1. Trimming cost V 7 bases and J 2 bases; bases outside gene matches: 1. CDR1 and CDR2 from the germline V gene are MDHEN and SYDVKM. This CDR3 region has 12 residues. CDR3 loop: CASTRGQETQYF. The CDR3 nucleotides are TGTGCCAGCACCAGGGGGCAAGAGACCCAGTACTTC.

The rearrangement uses TRBV5-4 and TRBJ2-7; D not resolved. Trimming cost V 0 bases and J 3 bases, with 16 bases left between them. Germline loops: CDR1 SGHNT, CDR2 YYREEE (reference sequence). The CDR3 has 16 residues. The CDR3 nucleotides read TGTGCCAGCAGCTTGGGGGATAAGTCCATTTACTACGAGCAGTACTTC. It translates to CASSLGDKSIYYEQYF.

The rearrangement links TRBV6-5 to TRBJ2-2, with D tentatively TRBD2 (5 bases). This CDR3 is built from 15 residues. Germline CDR1 MNHEY, CDR2 SVGAGI. Trimming took 2 bases from V and 1 from J, leaving 8 bases between them. The chain's CDR3 is CASSYAGENTGELFF. The CDR3 coding sequence is TGTGCCAGCAGTTACGCGGGTGAGAACACCGGGGAGCTGTTTTTT.

The chain joins TRBV29-1 to TRBJ2-7; either TRBD1 or TRBD2 may fit D (6 bases each). Between the trimmed V and J ends, which lost 3 bases and 4 bases, there was a span of 13 bases. Germline V CDR1 and CDR2: SQVTM, ANQGSEA. This CDR3 has 13 amino acids. CDR3 nucleotide sequence: TGCAGCGTTGATAGGGGGGTGGGATACGAGCAGTACTTC. It is translated as CSVDRGVGYEQYF.

This sequence joins TRBV7-9 and TRBJ2-7; 10 bases are shared with TRBD1. The CDR3 is made up of 16 amino acids. The V gene's germline CDR1 is SEHNR and CDR2 FQNEAQ (reference sequence). V lost 2 bases and J lost 5; bases outside the gene matches: 9. This CDR3 reads CASSLKTGGLVDEQYF. Written as DNA, the CDR3 is TGTGCCAGCAGCTTAAAGACAGGGGGCTTAGTGGACGAGCAGTACTTC.

The gene calls are TRBV11-2 and TRBJ2-1; the match to TRBD2 covers 11 bases. Germline V CDR1 and CDR2: SGHAT, FQNNGV. Trimming at V came to 5 bases and at J to 1 base, leaving 7 bases not matched to a gene. The CDR3 sequence is 17 residues long. The CDR3 region has the DNA TGTGCCAGCAGCCATAAGACTAGCGGGAAGTCCTACAATGAGCAGTTCTTC. Residues: CASSHKTSGKSYNEQFF.

The chain joins TRBV5-1 to TRBJ2-5, with 7 bases aligning to TRBD1. V lost 2 bases, J lost 3 bases, and 4 bases stayed unmatched. Germline CDR1 is SGHRS and CDR2 is YFSETQ. This CDR3 is 14 amino acids long. CDR3: CASSLGQAEETQYF. CDR3 nucleotide sequence: TGCGCCAGCAGCTTAGGACAGGCGGAAGAGACCCAGTACTTC.

The CDR3 DNA follows: TGTGCCAGCAGCTTAGCCAGGACAGGGCTGAATAGGAGGGGCTACACCTTC. It codes for CASSLARTGLNRRGYTF. The genes are TRBV7-9 and TRBJ1-2, with 8 bases fitting TRBD1. V lost 0 bases, J lost 8 bases, and 14 bases stayed unmatched. Germline CDR1 is SEHNR and CDR2 is FQNEAQ (reference sequence). There are 17 residues in the CDR3.

V usage is TRBV7-8 and J usage is TRBJ1-5, with D possibly TRBD1 on 5 matching bases. Deletions cut 5 bases from V and 9 bases from J, with 11 bases between. The CDR3 consists of 12 residues. Germline loops: CDR1 SGHVS, CDR2 FQNEAQ. The CDR3 DNA reads TGTGCCAGCAGCCCGTACGGGGGGCCCCAGCATTTT. This encodes CASSPYGGPQHF.

In this sample, this clone turned up once. The V call is TRBV5-5, the J call TRBJ2-5; 7 positions match TRBD1. The germline V gene has CDR1 SGHKS and CDR2 YYEKEE (reference sequence). V lost 4 bases, J lost 5 bases, and 8 bases stayed unmatched. The CDR3 sequence is 14 residues long. Here the CDR3 reads CASSTGTVGETQYF. As DNA, the CDR3 is TGTGCCAGCAGCACAGGGACAGTTGGGGAGACCCAGTACTTC. Full variable domain (remainder filled in from reference TRBV5-5 and TRBJ2-5): DAGVTQSPTHLIKTRGQQVTLRCSPISGHKSVSWYQQVLGQGPQFIFQYYEKEERGRGNFPDRFSARQFPNYSSELNVNALLLGDSALYLCASSTGTVGETQYFGPGTRLLVL.

The CDR3 region is CASSLGQVAQYF. The CDR3 nucleotides read TGTGCCAGCAGCTTAGGACAGGTCGCCCAGTACTTC. J is TRBJ2-5 and V is TRBV11-2; possibly TRBD1 for D (6 bases). V gave up 1 base and J gave up 9 bases, with 9 bases separating them. Germline V CDR1 and CDR2: SGHAT, FQNNGV. The CDR3 is 12 amino acids.

The chain couples TRBV10-3 to TRBJ2-1, with 8 bases identical to TRBD2. V shed 2 bases and J 0 bases; nucleotides not matched to a gene: 0. Germline CDR1 and CDR2: ENHRY and SYGVKD. The CDR3 totals 15 residues. CDR3 amino acids: CAISETSGSYNEQFF. CDR3 coding DNA: TGTGCCATCAGTGAGACTAGCGGCTCCTACAATGAGCAGTTCTTC.

V gene TRBV28 combines with J gene TRBJ2-7, with 7 bases lining up with TRBD1. This CDR3 comprises 13 residues. With V trimmed by 8 bases and J by 2 bases, 6 bases remained unmatched. CDR1 and CDR2 from the germline V gene are MDHEN and SYDVKM. CDR3 nucleotides: TGTGCCAGCGAACGGGGACAGCCCTACGAGCAGTACTTC. Amino acid sequence: CASERGQPYEQYF.

This sequence joins TRBV5-1 and TRBJ2-7; 8 bases map to TRBD2. CDR3 length: 15 amino acids. The V gene end was trimmed by 0 bases and the J gene end by 6 bases; junction bases not matched to a gene: 8. Germline V gene lookup returns CDR1 SGHRS and CDR2 YFSETQ. The CDR3: CASSLAGSGISEQYF. As DNA, the CDR3 is TGCGCCAGCAGCTTGGCCGGTAGCGGGATATCCGAGCAGTACTTC.